Presented here are 18 T cell receptor beta chains from one specimen sequenced in a study of T cell changes during pregnancy in multiple sclerosis. Method: immunoSEQ multiplex PCR; TCRdb's copy keeps in-frame clones and lacks some. The data contain approximately 43,000 clones, around 91% of them singletons. Sequencing was performed on CD8+ T cells from peripheral blood mononuclear cells, taken in the first trimester of pregnancy. These receptors came from a female donor with multiple sclerosis, enrolled in a pregnancy study.

This clone occurred once. The chain links TRBV5-1 to TRBJ2-3; unclear D gene. Germline CDR1 SGHRS, CDR2 YFSETQ. The ends were cut back, 2 bases at V and 0 bases at J, with 7 bases in the middle. This CDR3 comprises 14 residues. CDR3 loop: CASSFAVSTDTQYF. The CDR3 nucleotides are TGCGCCAGCAGCTTTGCGGTCAGCACAGATACGCAGTATTTT.

This chain connects TRBV11-2 to TRBJ1-4; D possibly corresponds to TRBD1 (6 bases). CDR1 and CDR2 from the germline V gene are SGHAT and FQNNGV. The germline V and J ends were trimmed by 4 bases and 2 bases, with 17 bases remaining between them. The CDR3 is 17 residues long. The CDR3 DNA reads TGTGCCAGCAGCTCGAAGTATCAGGGGCGCACTAATGAAAAACTGTTTTTT. Amino acid sequence: CASSSKYQGRTNEKLFF.

The rearrangement links TRBV5-1 to TRBJ2-2; TRBD1 matches 9 bases. From germline, CDR1 is SGHRS and CDR2 YFSETQ. The J segment lost 1 base and the V segment lost 2 bases, leaving 9 bases of the junction unmatched. CDR3 size: 18 residues. The CDR3 DNA is TGCGCCAGCAGCTTCTCGGACAGGGGCGTAGAGAACACCGGGGAGCTGTTTTTT. Translated, it gives CASSFSDRGVENTGELFF.

This chain uses TRBV19 with TRBJ1-1; D is perhaps TRBD1 (6 bases). CDR1 is LNHDA and CDR2 is SQIVND in the germline V gene (reference sequence). The CDR3 length is 15 residues. V was clipped by 5 bases and J by 2 bases, with 15 bases between them. CDR3 nucleotides: TGTGCCAGTAGTGTCTCGGACAGCTCAAACACTGAAGCTTTCTTT. Protein sequence: CASSVSDSSNTEAFF.

V usage is TRBV29-1 and J usage is TRBJ2-3; 7 bases line up with TRBD2. The CDR3 covers 15 residues. Germline lookup yields CDR1 SQVTM and CDR2 ANQGSEA. J gave up 2 bases and V 6 bases, and 11 bases lay outside the gene matches. CDR3 amino acids: CSVELWDYPTDTQYF. CDR3 bases: TGCAGCGTCGAACTTTGGGACTACCCCACAGATACGCAGTATTTT.

The V call is TRBV18, the J call TRBJ2-7; possibly TRBD2 for D (6 bases). Per germline, CDR1 KGHSH and CDR2 LQKENI. The CDR3 totals 14 residues. The V end lost 3 bases, the J end lost 0 bases, and 9 bases lay between the germline ends. The CDR3, as DNA: TGTGCCAGCTCACCGCCGGGACTCTCCTACGAGCAGTACTTC. This gives the protein CASSPPGLSYEQYF.

This clone was seen only once. The chain recombines TRBV18 with TRBJ2-7; TRBD1 agrees at 10 bases. Trimming cost V 1 base and J 3 bases; bases outside gene matches: 9. The germline V gene has CDR1 KGHSH and CDR2 LQKENI. The CDR3 is 17 amino acids. The CDR3 DNA is TGTGCCAGCTCACCACTTCCTAGACAGGGGGCGGACTACGAGCAGTACTTC. Translated, it gives CASSPLPRQGADYEQYF.

The rearrangement uses TRBV5-4 and TRBJ2-3, with TRBD1 matching over 7 bases. Losses at the gene ends were 4 bases for V and 2 bases for J; bases not matched to a gene: 4. In germline, CDR1 is SGHNT, CDR2 YYREEE (reference sequence). CDR3 length: 14 amino acids. The CDR3 sequence: CASSPGQHTDTQYF. The CDR3 DNA reads TGTGCCAGCAGCCCGGGACAGCACACAGATACGCAGTATTTT.

V usage is TRBV29-1 and J usage is TRBJ1-1, with D hard to call. The V gene's germline CDR1 is SQVTM and CDR2 ANQGSEA. V was shortened by 7 bases and J by 6 bases, with 18 bases between the two germline ends. The CDR3 has 13 amino acids. As DNA, the CDR3 is TGCAGCGCCGAGGCGGGGTCAGGCTCTGAAGCTTTCTTT. Encoded protein: CSAEAGSGSEAFF.

This clone turned up a few times. J is TRBJ2-2 and V is TRBV7-9; 7 bases agree with TRBD2. The CDR3 runs to 15 residues. Germline CDR1 reads SEHNR; CDR2 reads FQNEAQ (reference sequence). V lost 4 bases and J lost 6; bases outside the gene matches: 8. In DNA form, the CDR3 reads TGTGCCAGCAGCTCGACTAGCCGGGGGGCCGGGGAGCTGTTTTTT. Translating gives CASSSTSRGAGELFF.

V and J are TRBV7-6 and TRBJ2-3; 13 nucleotides line up with TRBD2. Germline values: CDR1 SGHVS, CDR2 FNYEAQ. The junction had 5 bases not matched to a gene; V was cut back by 1 base and J by 4 bases. The CDR3 is made up of 17 amino acids. The CDR3 bases are TGTGCCAGCAGCTTAGGCACTAGCGGGGGGGCTCCAGATACGCAGTATTTT. The encoded protein is CASSLGTSGGAPDTQYF.

The V gene is TRBV6-1, the J gene TRBJ1-5; the match to TRBD1 covers 8 bases. V lost 6 bases, J lost 2 bases, and 6 bases stayed unmatched. Germline assignment: CDR1 MNHNS and CDR2 SASEGT. The CDR3 runs 15 residues. The CDR3 nucleotides are TGTGCCAGCAGGGGGACAGGCTGGGGCAATCAGCCCCAGCATTTT. Amino acids: CASRGTGWGNQPQHF.

This rearrangement joins TRBV9 to TRBJ1-2; a weak D match, TRBD1 (5 bases). The germline gives CDR1 SGDLS, CDR2 YYNGEE. This CDR3 region has 13 residues. V was pared by 2 bases and J by 3 bases, with 8 bases between. The CDR3 loop reads CASSVRDYYGYTF. The CDR3 DNA follows: TGTGCCAGCAGCGTGAGGGACTACTATGGCTACACCTTC.

The chain couples TRBV5-1 to TRBJ2-2; TRBD1 aligns across 7 bases. V shed 1 base, J shed 3 bases, and the junction held 6 bases outside the gene matches. The CDR3 contains 16 residues. Germline V gene data show CDR1 as SGHRS and CDR2 as YFSETQ. CDR3 DNA sequence: TGCGCCAGCAGCTTGTCGGGGACAGCCTACACCGGGGAGCTGTTTTTT. Translating gives CASSLSGTAYTGELFF.

The rearrangement links TRBV19 to TRBJ1-1; possible D gene TRBD1, 6 bases. This CDR3 has 13 residues. Germline lookup yields CDR1 LNHDA and CDR2 SQIVND (reference sequence). V lost 5 bases and J lost 5, with 12 bases in between. This CDR3 is CASSQGFGTEAFF. The CDR3 DNA is TGTGCCAGTAGTCAGGGGTTTGGGACTGAAGCTTTCTTT.

This rearrangement joins TRBV5-6 to TRBJ1-2; no clear D gene. CDR3 length: 12 residues. Between the trimmed V and J ends, which lost 0 bases and 8 bases, there was a span of 8 bases. The germline CDR1 and CDR2 sequences are SGHDT and YYEEEE. Here the CDR3 DNA reads TGTGCCAGCAGCTTGGGGCCCCCGGGCTACACCTTC. Its translation is CASSLGPPGYTF. The full variable domain, completed using reference TRBV5-6 and TRBJ1-2, is DAGVTQSPTHLIKTRGQQVTLRCSPKSGHDTVSWYQQALGQGPQFIFQYYEEEERQRGNFPDRFSGHQFPNYSSELNVNALLLGDSALYLCASSLGPPGYTFGSGTRLTVV.

The genes are TRBV6-5 and TRBJ1-5; possibly TRBD1 for D (6 bases). The germline CDR1 and CDR2 sequences are MNHEY and SVGAGI. The CDR3 is made up of 14 amino acids. With 0 bases removed from V and 7 bases from J, the gap between germline ends came to 10 bases. CDR3 sequence (DNA): TGTGCCAGCAGTTACTCTCGGGGGGCCCAGCCCCAGCATTTT. Translating gives CASSYSRGAQPQHF.

J is TRBJ1-5 and V is TRBV6-4; 7 bases agree with TRBD1. Germline values: CDR1 MRHNA, CDR2 SNTAGT. V lost 0 bases to trimming and J lost 7 bases; unmatched junction nucleotides: 9. The CDR3 loop spans 16 amino acids. The DNA of the CDR3 is TGTGCCAGCAGTGACTCAGCGGCAGGGGGAAGCCAGCCCCAGCATTTT. Translated, it gives CASSDSAAGGSQPQHF.